The clone carrying this T cell receptor (beta chain) occurred a few times. V was clipped by 7 bases and J by 8 bases, with 21 bases between them. The germline CDR1 and CDR2 sequences are MNHEY and SVGAGI. There are 15 residues in the CDR3. Using immunoSEQ multiplex PCR, the repertoire was profiled, and TCRdb retains in-frame clones only, with some absent. This table holds a few hundred thousand clones, around 84% found once. This sample stems from a study of blood T cell repertoires in COVID-19. Across the whole study: Donors in the United States, Italy and Spain gave samples during acute or convalescent COVID-19. Sources were T cells, B-cell-depleted T cells, or PBMCs; the material itself was cDNA or gDNA.

The chain combines TRBV6-5 with TRBJ2-1, with D tentatively TRBD1 (6 bases). The sequencing input was peripheral blood. The receptor's source is a woman aged 55-70 years who had recovered from COVID-19. CDR3 residues: CASTQQGILWDEQFF. CDR3 DNA: TGTGCCAGCACCCAGCAGGGGATCCTATGGGATGAGCAGTTCTTC.